This section outlines one T cell receptor beta chain sequence together with its context. What it binds is unknown. Donors were drawn from the approximately 110-subject validation cohort, separate from the approximately 700-subject first cohort. Generated by immunoSEQ multiplex PCR, the TCRdb table keeps only in-frame clones and is missing some. The repertoire holds some 38,000 clones, with about 93% as singletons. The data are from a study of cytomegalovirus exposure and HLA in healthy donors. Notes on the study in general: Generally TCR sequences proved uncommon, though certain public TCRs appeared in numerous donors. In vitro testing confirmed a few CMV-associated chains as specific for CMV antigens.

Per germline, CDR1 MGHDK and CDR2 SYGVNS. V shed 3 bases and J shed 7 bases, with 12 bases lying between them. The CDR3 totals 14 residues. This sequence was found in a man between 18 and 29 years old in good health and CMV-seronegative. The specimen sequenced was PBMCs. The V and J genes are TRBV25-1 and TRBJ1-4; D uncertain. The CDR3 region is CASSDAGSGEKLFF. DNA for the CDR3: TGTGCCAGCAGTGATGCCGGGAGCGGTGAAAAACTGTTTTTT.